This TCR beta chain was observed in a study of identical twins. Germline CDR1 is LGHNA and CDR2 is YSLEER. V shed 1 base, J shed 8 bases, and the junction held 10 bases outside the gene matches. This CDR3 region has 16 residues. One entry per CDR3 protein results from TCRdb running MiXCR on the 5' RACE reads. This table holds 600,000 to 700,000 distinct CDR3 sequences, 21% found once. The study's findings and limits: Fewer insertions were carried by abundant cord blood beta clonotypes, but none was seen in memory repertoires.

In the case of this clonotype: Its antigen is not known.

Each donor (without exception) was a healthy Caucasian. These same records also appear under a second study, on T cells expressing NK-cell markers. From that second work: Anti-gamma-delta TCR antibody use in several experiments restricted sorting to alpha-beta TCR T cells.

The receptor comes from a woman under 30 in good health. The chain is built from TRBV4-3 and TRBJ1-2; 10 bases are shared with TRBD1. Sequencing was performed on PBMCs. CDR3 sequence reads: CASSQVSDRGRGGYTF. CDR3 sequence (DNA): TGCGCCAGCAGCCAAGTTTCGGACAGGGGGAGAGGAGGCTACACCTTC.